Each of the 26 T cell receptor beta chains below was sequenced from the same sample in a study of shared clonotypes between healthy human individuals. Naive CD8 cells, CD45RO-negative and positively selected for CCR7, excluded terminally differentiated effector memory CD45RA+ cells. Libraries were prepared by immunoSEQ multiplex PCR; TCRdb keeps only in-frame clonotypes and omits some of them. Among hundreds of thousands of clones listed, about 95% were seen once. Input material: naive CD8+ T cells sorted from blood. The receptors stem from a woman in her 30s in good health.

The chain uses TRBV29-1 and TRBJ1-1, with D possibly TRBD1 on 5 matching bases. The CDR3 covers 15 residues. Germline lookup yields CDR1 SQVTM and CDR2 ANQGSEA. V lost 5 bases, J lost 1 base, and 17 bases lay in between. In DNA form, the CDR3 reads TGCAGCGTTACAACACCCGGGACGGCGAACACTGAAGCTTTCTTT. Residues: CSVTTPGTANTEAFF. Drawing the rest from reference TRBV29-1 and TRBJ1-1, the complete variable domain is SAVISQKPSRDICQRGTSLTIQCQVDSQVTMMFWYRQQPGQSLTLIATANQGSEATYESGFVIDKFPISRPNLTFSTLTVSNMSPEDSSIYLCSVTTPGTANTEAFFGQGTRLTVV.

This chain uses TRBV5-5 with TRBJ1-1; 8 bases map to TRBD1. V shed 0 bases, J shed 4 bases, and the junction held 8 bases outside the gene matches. The CDR3 consists of 16 residues. The germline gives CDR1 SGHKS, CDR2 YYEKEE (reference sequence). The CDR3 reads CASSLAAGGWRTEAFF. CDR3 DNA sequence: TGTGCCAGCAGCTTGGCGGCAGGGGGCTGGCGCACTGAAGCTTTCTTT.

V is TRBV6-6 and J is TRBJ2-1; the D gene is possibly TRBD1 (6 bases). Germline loops: CDR1 MNHNY, CDR2 SVGAGI (reference sequence). CDR3 length equals 15 residues. The V end was cut by 6 bases, the J end by 0 bases, with 12 bases between. CDR3 amino acids: CASSPDRSSYNEQFF. CDR3 bases: TGTGCCAGCAGCCCCGACAGGAGCTCCTACAATGAGCAGTTCTTC.

The chain is built from TRBV5-6 and TRBJ2-7, with a possible D match to TRBD1 (5 bases). The germline V gene encodes CDR1 SGHDT and CDR2 YYEEEE. CDR3 length: 16 residues. V lost 0 bases, J lost 2 bases, and 15 bases lay in between. DNA for the CDR3: TGTGCCAGCAGCTTGGAGGTCAGGGCGGTCCCCTACGAGCAGTACTTC. It is translated as CASSLEVRAVPYEQYF. The full variable domain, rest sourced from reference TRBV5-6 and TRBJ2-7, is DAGVTQSPTHLIKTRGQQVTLRCSPKSGHDTVSWYQQALGQGPQFIFQYYEEEERQRGNFPDRFSGHQFPNYSSELNVNALLLGDSALYLCASSLEVRAVPYEQYFGPGTRLTVT.

The V gene is TRBV7-7, the J gene TRBJ2-3; D unclear. Between the trimmed V and J ends, which lost 4 bases and 0 bases, there was a span of 11 bases. CDR1 SSHAT and CDR2 FNYEAQ come from the germline V gene (reference sequence). The CDR3 consists of 15 residues. CDR3 loop: CASSSRRVSTDTQYF. The DNA for the CDR3 is TGTGCCAGCAGCTCCAGACGGGTAAGCACAGATACGCAGTATTTT.

This clone was observed a single time. The chain uses TRBV28 and TRBJ1-2; 10 nucleotides line up with TRBD1. This CDR3 region has 17 residues. Germline V CDR1 and CDR2: MDHEN, SYDVKM. J gave up 5 bases and V 6 bases, and 15 bases lay outside the gene matches. As DNA, the CDR3 is TGTGCCAGCAGGGACAGGGGGAGCCTGGCATCGTTTTATGGCTACACCTTC. Its translation is CASRDRGSLASFYGYTF.

V and J are TRBV27 and TRBJ2-1, with 8 bases aligning to TRBD1. J was trimmed by 9 bases and V by 3 bases; bases with no gene match: 7. There are 14 residues in the CDR3. Germline V CDR1 and CDR2: MNHEY, SMNVEV (reference sequence). CDR3 sequence: CASSFDRGSSEQFF. CDR3 coding DNA: TGTGCCAGCAGTTTCGACAGGGGTTCAAGTGAGCAGTTCTTC.

The chain links TRBV14 to TRBJ2-1, with D perhaps matching TRBD2 (5 bases). CDR3 length equals 14 residues. The germline CDR1 and CDR2 sequences are SGHDN and FVKESK. The V end lost 6 bases, the J end lost 4 bases, and 13 bases lay between the germline ends. In DNA, the CDR3 is TGTGCCAGCAGGGACTCCATGGTGTACAATGAGCAGTTCTTC. Amino acids: CASRDSMVYNEQFF.

The genes are TRBV5-6 and TRBJ1-3; D call uncertain. V lost 0 bases and J lost 0, with 10 bases in between. Germline V gene lookup returns CDR1 SGHDT and CDR2 YYEEEE. The CDR3 has 16 amino acids. The DNA of the CDR3 is TGTGCCAGCAGCTTGGAGCGGTCAGGCTCTGGAAACACCATATATTTT. Encoded protein: CASSLERSGSGNTIYF.

The J gene is TRBJ2-1, the V gene TRBV6-5; 8 bases align to TRBD2. Per the germline V gene, CDR1 is MNHEY and CDR2 is SVGAGI. The CDR3 is 14 residues long. V trimming: 0 bases; J trimming: 15 bases; junction bases outside the gene matches: 10. For the CDR3, the DNA is TGTGCCAGCAGTTACTCGCTCACCGGGACTAGAAGGTTCTTC. It encodes CASSYSLTGTRRFF.

V gene TRBV27 combines with J gene TRBJ2-1, with a possible D match to TRBD2 (5 bases). Germline values: CDR1 MNHEY, CDR2 SMNVEV (reference sequence). CDR3 length: 14 residues. The germline V and J ends were trimmed by 4 bases and 4 bases, with 11 bases remaining between them. CDR3 DNA sequence: TGTGCCAGCAGTTCCCTCGGACTTTACAATGAGCAGTTCTTC. It specifies CASSSLGLYNEQFF.

The chain couples TRBV7-2 to TRBJ2-5, with D hard to call. Trimming pared 5 bases from V and 0 bases from J, leaving 10 bases between. CDR3 length: 14 amino acids. Germline V gives CDR1 SGHTA, CDR2 FQGNSA. CDR3 DNA sequence: TGTGCCAGCAGCCAACAGAGGTACCAAGAGACCCAGTACTTC. This gives the protein CASSQQRYQETQYF. Using reference TRBV7-2 and TRBJ2-5 for the parts outside the CDR3, the full variable domain is GAGVSQSPSNKVTEKGKDVELRCDPISGHTALYWYRQSLGQGLEFLIYFQGNSAPDKSGLPSDRFSAERTGGSVSTLTIQRTQQEDSAVYLCASSQQRYQETQYFGPGTRLLVL.

The chain combines TRBV21-1 with TRBJ2-7. TRBV21-1 is designated a pseudogene. The CDR3 covers 15 residues. In DNA form, the CDR3 reads TGTGCCAGCAGTCACGAGGGGATCCCGCCCTACGAGCAGTACTTC. It yields the protein CASSHEGIPPYEQYF.

The chain combines TRBV7-9 with TRBJ1-1; D perhaps matches TRBD1 (6 bases). V lost 5 bases and J lost 6, with 16 bases in between. This CDR3 comprises 14 residues. CDR1 is SEHNR, CDR2 FQNEAQ, per germline (reference sequence). Written as DNA, the CDR3 is TGTGCCAGCAGCCTACCGCAGGGGAGGGCTGAAGCTTTCTTT. It encodes CASSLPQGRAEAFF.

V gene TRBV19 combines with J gene TRBJ2-1, with 10 bases matching TRBD2. The junction had 2 bases not matched to a gene; V was cut back by 6 bases and J by 0 bases. The CDR3 runs 15 residues. Germline lookup yields CDR1 LNHDA and CDR2 SQIVND (reference sequence). The CDR3 protein is CASRASGSSYNEQFF. The CDR3 region has the DNA TGTGCCAGTAGGGCTAGCGGGAGCTCCTACAATGAGCAGTTCTTC.

This clone was counted once. The V gene is TRBV5-5, the J gene TRBJ1-2; D is unresolved. V was pared by 0 bases and J by 3 bases, with 9 bases between. This CDR3 contains 14 residues. CDR1 SGHKS and CDR2 YYEKEE come from the germline V gene (reference sequence). The CDR3 loop is CASSLEASDYGYTF. In DNA, the CDR3 is TGTGCCAGCAGCTTGGAAGCGTCGGACTATGGCTACACCTTC.

This rearrangement joins TRBV15 to TRBJ2-5; 10 nucleotides match TRBD2. Germline V gene data show CDR1 as LNHNV and CDR2 as YYDKDF (reference sequence). The J segment lost 4 bases and the V segment lost 5 bases, leaving 7 bases of the junction unmatched. This CDR3 has 15 amino acids. The CDR3 coding sequence is TGTGCCACCAGCCCAGCGGGAGGGTTACGAGAGACCCAGTACTTC. Its translation: CATSPAGGLRETQYF.

The J gene is TRBJ2-3, the V gene TRBV11-2, with TRBD2 identical over 13 bases. Trimming took 5 bases from V and 5 from J; bases not matched to a gene: 7. Germline V CDR1 and CDR2: SGHAT, FQNNGV. The CDR3 extends over 16 amino acids. DNA for the CDR3: TGTGCCAGCAGCATGACTAGCGGGAGGATCGGAGATACGCAGTATTTT. Residues: CASSMTSGRIGDTQYF.

This chain uses TRBV6-5 with TRBJ2-1; D possibly corresponds to TRBD2 (6 bases). V was cut by 0 bases and J by 1 base, with 10 bases left in between. Germline loops: CDR1 MNHEY, CDR2 SVGAGI. The CDR3 runs to 16 residues. CDR3 nucleotides: TGTGCCAGCAGTTACTCGGGACTGACTTCCTACAATGAGCAGTTCTTC. It translates to CASSYSGLTSYNEQFF.

The chain uses TRBV14 and TRBJ1-4; D not resolved. Between the trimmed V and J ends, which lost 6 bases and 6 bases, there was a span of 11 bases. Per germline, CDR1 SGHDN and CDR2 FVKESK. The CDR3 runs 13 residues. The CDR3 DNA follows: TGTGCCAGCAGAGGATGGACGGATGAAAAACTGTTTTTT. Amino acids: CASRGWTDEKLFF.

J is TRBJ2-1 and V is TRBV28; no definite D call. The CDR3 has 15 amino acids. V lost 5 bases and J lost 0, with 11 bases in between. Germline V gives CDR1 MDHEN, CDR2 SYDVKM. The CDR3 nucleotides are TGTGCCAGCAGTGGAGACGCCAGCTCCTACAATGAGCAGTTCTTC. It codes for CASSGDASSYNEQFF.

The chain couples TRBV9 to TRBJ2-6, with 9 bases that match TRBD1. This CDR3 comprises 20 residues. Trimming cost V 9 bases and J 0 bases; bases outside gene matches: 19. Per the germline V gene, CDR1 is SGDLS and CDR2 is YYNGEE. CDR3 region: CATTDRTGALSNSGANVLTF. The CDR3 coding sequence is TGTGCCACTACCGATAGGACAGGGGCTTTATCCAACTCTGGGGCCAACGTCCTGACTTTC.

The CDR3 sequence is CASSSHSSGANVLTF. CDR3 coding DNA: TGTGCCAGTAGTTCACATTCATCTGGGGCCAACGTCCTGACTTTC. This rearrangement joins TRBV19 to TRBJ2-6; no reliable D call. The CDR3 runs to 15 residues. Between the trimmed V and J ends, which lost 5 bases and 1 base, there was a span of 9 bases. In germline, CDR1 is LNHDA, CDR2 SQIVND (reference sequence).

The gene calls are TRBV28 and TRBJ1-5; weak D call: TRBD1 (6 bases). Trimming pared 8 bases from V and 1 base from J, leaving 12 bases between. CDR1 and CDR2 from the germline V gene are MDHEN and SYDVKM. The CDR3 contains 14 residues. The CDR3 region has the DNA TGTGCCAGCGGATTAGGGGGGAGCAATCAGCCCCAGCATTTT. Residues: CASGLGGSNQPQHF.

For this clone: Within the sample, other DNA sequences also encode this same CDR3. The rearrangement uses TRBV7-8 and TRBJ2-7, with D uncertain. Germline loops: CDR1 SGHVS, CDR2 FQNEAQ. This CDR3 comprises 13 residues. V lost 1 base and J 2 bases, leaving 6 bases between the germline ends. The CDR3 spells CASSLGRTYEQYF. The CDR3 DNA is TGTGCCAGCAGCTTAGGCAGGACCTACGAGCAGTACTTC.

The J gene is TRBJ2-7, the V gene TRBV9; 9 bases match TRBD1. CDR1 and CDR2 (germline): SGDLS, YYNGEE. The length of the CDR3 is 14 residues. V shed 3 bases, J shed 3 bases, and the junction held 4 bases outside the gene matches. As DNA, the CDR3 is TGTGCCAGCAGCGAGGGGGGACAGGGCTACGAGCAGTACTTC. It yields the protein CASSEGGQGYEQYF.